The clone carrying this T cell receptor (beta chain) was seen only once. These data belong to a study of blood T cells in healthy people across ages. Overall study: About one barcoded beta molecule was captured per two T cells (by template switching).

With a J-beta primer mix and a sample-barcoded 5' primer, a second PCR ran about 7 to 12 cycles. In TCRdb, the 5' RACE reads were re-called with MiXCR into one record per CDR3 protein. The sample yields some 670,000 distinct CDR3 sequences, around 52% seen once. The authors drew around 11 milliliters of peripheral blood from each donor. Total RNA extraction produced at least 5.5 micrograms (per sample) for the study. The CDR3 runs 18 residues. The germline gives CDR1 LGHNA, CDR2 YSLEER. The J segment lost 6 bases and the V segment lost 0 bases, leaving 11 bases of the junction unmatched. V usage is TRBV4-3 and J usage is TRBJ1-6; 7 nucleotides align to TRBD1. Sample: blood. The receptor was derived from an elderly woman in good health. Here the CDR3 reads CASSQDWGQPGPNSPLHF. CDR3 DNA sequence: TGCGCCAGCAGCCAAGATTGGGGACAGCCTGGACCTAATTCACCCCTCCACTTT.